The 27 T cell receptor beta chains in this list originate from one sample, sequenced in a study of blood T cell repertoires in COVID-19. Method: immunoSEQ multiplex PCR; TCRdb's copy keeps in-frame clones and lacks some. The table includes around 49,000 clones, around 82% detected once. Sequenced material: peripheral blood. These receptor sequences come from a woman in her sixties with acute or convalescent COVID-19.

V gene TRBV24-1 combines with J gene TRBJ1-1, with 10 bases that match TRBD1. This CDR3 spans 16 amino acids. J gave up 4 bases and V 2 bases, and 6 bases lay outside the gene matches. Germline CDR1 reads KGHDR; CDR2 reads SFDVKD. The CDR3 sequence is CATSDSRQGASTEAFF. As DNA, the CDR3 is TGTGCCACCAGTGATTCCCGACAGGGGGCCAGCACTGAAGCTTTCTTT.

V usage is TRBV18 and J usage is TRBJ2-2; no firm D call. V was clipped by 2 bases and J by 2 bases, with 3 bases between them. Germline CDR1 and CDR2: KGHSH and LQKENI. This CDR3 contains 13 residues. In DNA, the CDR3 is TGTGCCAGCTCACCAATAAACACCGGGGAGCTGTTTTTT. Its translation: CASSPINTGELFF.

The CDR3 sequence is CASSPDSSYGYTF. In DNA, the CDR3 is TGTGCCAGCTCACCGGACAGCAGCTATGGCTACACCTTC. V usage is TRBV18 and J usage is TRBJ1-2; the D gene is possibly TRBD1 (6 bases). The CDR3 sequence is 13 residues long. Trimming took 3 bases from V and 4 from J, leaving 9 bases between them. Germline V gene lookup returns CDR1 KGHSH and CDR2 LQKENI.

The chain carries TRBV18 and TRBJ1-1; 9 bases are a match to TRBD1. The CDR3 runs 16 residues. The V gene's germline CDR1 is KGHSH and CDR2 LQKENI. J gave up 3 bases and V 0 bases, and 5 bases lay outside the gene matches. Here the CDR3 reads CASSPPTGQGDTEAFF. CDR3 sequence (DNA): TGTGCCAGCTCACCACCGACGGGACAGGGTGACACTGAAGCTTTCTTT.

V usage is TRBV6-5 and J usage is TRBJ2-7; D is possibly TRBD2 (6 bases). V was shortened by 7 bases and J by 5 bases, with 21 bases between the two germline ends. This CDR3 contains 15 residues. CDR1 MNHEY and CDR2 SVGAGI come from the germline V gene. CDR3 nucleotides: TGTGCCAGCACTACCGGGGGTGCAGGGACCCACGAGCAGTACTTC. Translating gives CASTTGGAGTHEQYF.

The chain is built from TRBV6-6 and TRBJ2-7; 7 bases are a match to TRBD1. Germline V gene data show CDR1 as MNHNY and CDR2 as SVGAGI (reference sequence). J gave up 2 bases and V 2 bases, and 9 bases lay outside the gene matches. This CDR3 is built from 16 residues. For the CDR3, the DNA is TGTGCCAGCAGTTACCGGGACAGCTCCTGGGCCTACGAGCAGTACTTC. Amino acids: CASSYRDSSWAYEQYF.

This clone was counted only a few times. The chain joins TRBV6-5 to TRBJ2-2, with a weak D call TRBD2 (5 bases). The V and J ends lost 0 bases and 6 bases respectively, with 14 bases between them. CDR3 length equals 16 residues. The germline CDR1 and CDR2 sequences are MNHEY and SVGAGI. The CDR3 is CASSYSPIRESGELFF. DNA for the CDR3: TGTGCCAGCAGTTACTCGCCTATTAGGGAGTCCGGGGAGCTGTTTTTT.

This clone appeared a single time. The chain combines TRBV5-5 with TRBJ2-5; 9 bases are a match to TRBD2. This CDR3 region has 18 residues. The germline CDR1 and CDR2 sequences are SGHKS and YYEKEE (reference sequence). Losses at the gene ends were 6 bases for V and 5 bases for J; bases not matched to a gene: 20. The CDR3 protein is CASTPGLAGSGARETQYF. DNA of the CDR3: TGTGCCAGCACTCCGGGGCTAGCGGGAAGTGGGGCCAGGGAGACCCAGTACTTC. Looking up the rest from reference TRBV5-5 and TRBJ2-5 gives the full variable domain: DAGVTQSPTHLIKTRGQQVTLRCSPISGHKSVSWYQQVLGQGPQFIFQYYEKEERGRGNFPDRFSARQFPNYSSELNVNALLLGDSALYLCASTPGLAGSGARETQYFGPGTRLLVL.

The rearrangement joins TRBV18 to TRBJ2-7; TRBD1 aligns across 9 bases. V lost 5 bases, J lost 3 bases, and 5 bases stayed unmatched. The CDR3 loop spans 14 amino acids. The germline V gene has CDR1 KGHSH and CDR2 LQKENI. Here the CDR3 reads CASSSGTGSYEQYF. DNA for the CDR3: TGTGCCAGCTCATCCGGGACAGGGAGCTACGAGCAGTACTTC.

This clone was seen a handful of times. CDR3 coding DNA: TGCGCCAGCAGCTCTGGGGACTCCAGTAGGGAGACCCAGTACTTC. It specifies CASSSGDSSRETQYF. V gene TRBV5-1 combines with J gene TRBJ2-5; TRBD2 is a possible D gene (6 bases). Germline CDR1 SGHRS, CDR2 YFSETQ. Trimming cost V 3 bases and J 5 bases, with 17 bases left between them. The CDR3 covers 15 residues. The whole variable domain, remainder taken from reference TRBV5-1 and TRBJ2-5, is KAGVTQTPRYLIKTRGQQVTLSCSPISGHRSVSWYQQTPGQGLQFLFEYFSETQRNKGNFPGRFSGRQFSNSRSEMNVSTLELGDSALYLCASSSGDSSRETQYFGPGTRLLVL.

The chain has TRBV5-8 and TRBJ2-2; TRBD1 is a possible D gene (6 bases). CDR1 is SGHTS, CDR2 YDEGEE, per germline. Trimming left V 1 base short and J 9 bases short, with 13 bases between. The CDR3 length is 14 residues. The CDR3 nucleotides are TGTGCCAGCAGCTTGAGAACAGGGAAGCGGGAGCTGTTTTTT. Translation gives CASSLRTGKRELFF.

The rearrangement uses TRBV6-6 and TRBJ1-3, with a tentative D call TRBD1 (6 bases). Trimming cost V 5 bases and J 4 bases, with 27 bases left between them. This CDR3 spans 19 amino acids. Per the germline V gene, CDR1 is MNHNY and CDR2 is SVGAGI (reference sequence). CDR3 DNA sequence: TGTGCCAGCAGTCTAATCCCGGGACAAGGGCCCCCGGTCGGAAACACCATATATTTT. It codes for CASSLIPGQGPPVGNTIYF.

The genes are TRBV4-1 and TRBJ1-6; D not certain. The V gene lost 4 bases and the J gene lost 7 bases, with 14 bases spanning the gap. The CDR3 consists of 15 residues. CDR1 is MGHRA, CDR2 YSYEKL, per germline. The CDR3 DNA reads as TGCGCCAGCAGCCCCTACTCTATGGAGAATTCACCCCTCCACTTT. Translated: CASSPYSMENSPLHF.

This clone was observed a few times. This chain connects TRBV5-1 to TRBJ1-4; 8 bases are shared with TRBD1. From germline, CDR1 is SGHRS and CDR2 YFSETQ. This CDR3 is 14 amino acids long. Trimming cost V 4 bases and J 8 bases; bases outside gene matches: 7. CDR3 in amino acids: CASSPDRVGEKLFF. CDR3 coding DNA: TGCGCCAGCAGCCCGGACAGGGTGGGCGAAAAACTGTTTTTT.

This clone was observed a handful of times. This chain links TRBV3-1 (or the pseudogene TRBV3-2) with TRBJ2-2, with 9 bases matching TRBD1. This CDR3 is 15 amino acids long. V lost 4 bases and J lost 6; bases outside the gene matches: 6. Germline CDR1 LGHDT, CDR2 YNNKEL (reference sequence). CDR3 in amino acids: CASSRQGGASGELFF. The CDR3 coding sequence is TGTGCCAGCAGCCGACAGGGGGGGGCCTCCGGGGAGCTGTTTTTT.

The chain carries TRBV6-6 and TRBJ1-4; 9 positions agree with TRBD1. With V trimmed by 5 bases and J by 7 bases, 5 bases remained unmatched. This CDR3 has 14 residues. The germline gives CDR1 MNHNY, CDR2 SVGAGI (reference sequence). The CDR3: CASSKGQGGEKLFF. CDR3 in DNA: TGTGCCAGCAGTAAGGGACAGGGCGGTGAAAAACTGTTTTTT.

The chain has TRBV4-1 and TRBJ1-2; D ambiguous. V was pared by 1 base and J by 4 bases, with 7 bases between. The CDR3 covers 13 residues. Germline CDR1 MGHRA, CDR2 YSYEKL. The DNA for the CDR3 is TGCGCCAGCAGCCAAGCAACTCCCTATGGCTACACCTTC. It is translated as CASSQATPYGYTF.

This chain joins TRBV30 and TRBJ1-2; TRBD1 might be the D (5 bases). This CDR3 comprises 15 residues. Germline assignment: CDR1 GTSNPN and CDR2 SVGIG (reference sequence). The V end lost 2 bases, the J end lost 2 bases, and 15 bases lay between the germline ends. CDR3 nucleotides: TGTGCCTGGAGTTTCGGGCGACAGACAAACTATGGCTACACCTTC. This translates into CAWSFGRQTNYGYTF. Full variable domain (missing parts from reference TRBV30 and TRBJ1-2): SQTIHQWPATLVQPVGSPLSLECTVEGTSNPNLYWYRQAAGRGLQLLFYSVGIGQISSEVPQNLSASRPQDRQFILSSKKLLLSDSGFYLCAWSFGRQTNYGYTFGSGTRLTVV.

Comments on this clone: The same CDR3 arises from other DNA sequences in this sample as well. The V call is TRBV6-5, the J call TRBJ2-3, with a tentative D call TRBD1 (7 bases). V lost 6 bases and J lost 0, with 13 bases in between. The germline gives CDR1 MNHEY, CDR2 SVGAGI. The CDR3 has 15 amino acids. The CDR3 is CASRQTGTSTDTQYF. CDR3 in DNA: TGTGCCAGCAGACAGACAGGGACTAGCACAGATACGCAGTATTTT.

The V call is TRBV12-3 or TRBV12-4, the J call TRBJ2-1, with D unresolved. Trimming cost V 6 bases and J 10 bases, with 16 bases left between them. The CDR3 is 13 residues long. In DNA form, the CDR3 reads TGTGCCAGCAGCCTCGGCGAGACCGGGGAGCAGTTCTTC. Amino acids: CASSLGETGEQFF.

The CDR3 nucleotides are TGTGCCAGCAGCTTAGGACAGGGGGGACAAGAGACCCAGTACTTC. This encodes CASSLGQGGQETQYF. The chain couples TRBV7-9 to TRBJ2-5; 9 bases agree with TRBD1. After removal of 1 base from V and 2 bases from J, the junction contained 2 bases not matched to a gene. This CDR3 region has 15 residues. CDR1 and CDR2 from the germline V gene are SEHNR and FQNEAQ (reference sequence).

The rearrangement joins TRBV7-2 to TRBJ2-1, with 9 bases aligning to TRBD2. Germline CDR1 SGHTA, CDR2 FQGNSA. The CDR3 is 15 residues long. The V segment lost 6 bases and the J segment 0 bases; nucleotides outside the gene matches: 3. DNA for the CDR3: TGTGCCAGCAGTCGTAGCGGGAGCTCCTACAATGAGCAGTTCTTC. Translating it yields CASSRSGSSYNEQFF.

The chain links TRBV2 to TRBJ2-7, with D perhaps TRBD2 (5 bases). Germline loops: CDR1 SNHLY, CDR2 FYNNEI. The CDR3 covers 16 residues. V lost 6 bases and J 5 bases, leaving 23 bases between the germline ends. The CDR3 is CASRGRAGRWKDEQYF. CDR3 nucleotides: TGTGCCAGCAGGGGGAGAGCTGGACGGTGGAAGGACGAGCAGTACTTC.

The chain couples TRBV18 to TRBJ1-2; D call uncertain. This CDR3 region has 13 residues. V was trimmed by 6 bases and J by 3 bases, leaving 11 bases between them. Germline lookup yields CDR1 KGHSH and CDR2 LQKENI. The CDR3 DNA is TGTGCCAGCTCCCCGGGGTCGGACTATGGCTACACCTTC. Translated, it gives CASSPGSDYGYTF.

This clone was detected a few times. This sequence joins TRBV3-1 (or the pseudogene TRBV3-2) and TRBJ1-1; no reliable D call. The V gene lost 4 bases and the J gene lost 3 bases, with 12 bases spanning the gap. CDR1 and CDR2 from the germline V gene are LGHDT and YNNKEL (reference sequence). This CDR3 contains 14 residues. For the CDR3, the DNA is TGTGCCAGCAGCCTTGCTAGGTTGTACACTGAAGCTTTCTTT. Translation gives CASSLARLYTEAFF.

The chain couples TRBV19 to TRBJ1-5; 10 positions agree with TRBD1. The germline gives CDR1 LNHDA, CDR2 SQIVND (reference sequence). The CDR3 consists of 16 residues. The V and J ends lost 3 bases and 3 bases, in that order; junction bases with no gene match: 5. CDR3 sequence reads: CASSIRTGGTNQPQHF. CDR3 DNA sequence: TGTGCCAGTAGTATTCGGACAGGGGGGACCAATCAGCCCCAGCATTTT.

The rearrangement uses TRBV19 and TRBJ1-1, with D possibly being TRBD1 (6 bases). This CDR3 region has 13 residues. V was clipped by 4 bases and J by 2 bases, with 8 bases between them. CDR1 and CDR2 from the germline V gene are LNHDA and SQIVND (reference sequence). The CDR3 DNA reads TGTGCCAGTAGTACAGGGGACAACACTGAAGCTTTCTTT. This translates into CASSTGDNTEAFF.